Below, 20 T cell receptor beta chains from the same sample are listed, as sequenced in a study of blood T cell repertoires in COVID-19. This table comes from immunoSEQ multiplex PCR, and its TCRdb copy is limited to in-frame clones, with some not included. In the table there are under 300,000 clones, 89% of which are singletons. Sequencing was carried out using peripheral blood. The receptors stem from a woman in her thirties or forties who had recovered from COVID-19.

The chain joins TRBV3-1 (or the pseudogene TRBV3-2) to TRBJ1-1, with 10 bases identical to TRBD1. The germline CDR1 and CDR2 sequences are LGHDT and YNNKEL (reference sequence). Trimming at V came to 6 bases and at J to 3 bases, leaving 13 bases not matched to a gene. CDR3 length: 17 residues. The DNA of the CDR3 is TGTGCCAGCAGTCGCCGCGGGACAGGGGTTTATGACACTGAAGCTTTCTTT. This encodes CASSRRGTGVYDTEAFF.

This clone was found once. J is TRBJ2-3 and V is TRBV5-8; D uncertain. Trimming shortened V by 0 bases and J by 2 bases, and 13 bases separated the two germline ends. CDR1 SGHTS and CDR2 YDEGEE come from the germline V gene. This CDR3 comprises 16 residues. The CDR3 reads CASSLVSFAVTDTQYF. In nucleotides, the CDR3 is TGTGCCAGCAGCTTGGTGTCTTTTGCGGTCACAGATACGCAGTATTTT.

The count of this clone is one. The rearrangement joins TRBV6-5 to TRBJ1-1, with a tentative D call TRBD1 (6 bases). The ends were cut back, 7 bases at V and 5 bases at J, with 17 bases in the middle. Germline-derived CDR1 and CDR2 are MNHEY and SVGAGI. The CDR3 runs 14 residues. The CDR3 spells CASTTTGKYTEAFF. The DNA of the CDR3 is TGTGCCAGCACCACGACAGGAAAGTATACTGAAGCTTTCTTT.

The gene calls are TRBV30 and TRBJ2-7, with 7 bases that match TRBD1. V gave up 3 bases and J gave up 3 bases; unmatched junction bases: 11. The germline V gene has CDR1 GTSNPN and CDR2 SVGIG (reference sequence). The CDR3 spans 15 residues. The CDR3 sequence: CAWRPLTGVFYEQYF. In DNA form, the CDR3 reads TGTGCCTGGAGGCCACTAACAGGGGTCTTCTACGAGCAGTACTTC.

V is TRBV20-1 and J is TRBJ2-7; the D is unclear. The CDR3 runs 11 residues. Germline assignment: CDR1 DFQATT and CDR2 SNEGSKA (reference sequence). V lost 2 bases and J 3 bases, leaving 5 bases between the germline ends. The CDR3 nucleotides are TGCAGTGCTAGAATAGACTACGAGCAGTACTTC. This sequence encodes CSARIDYEQYF.

The chain uses TRBV6-5 and TRBJ2-1; the match to TRBD2 covers 10 bases. CDR1 is MNHEY and CDR2 is SVGAGI in the germline V gene. J lost 10 bases, V lost 7 bases, and 13 bases had no gene match. This CDR3 is built from 15 residues. CDR3 sequence: CASKDLAGEIGEQFF. CDR3 sequence (DNA): TGTGCCAGCAAAGACCTAGCGGGAGAGATAGGGGAGCAGTTCTTC.

J is TRBJ2-5 and V is TRBV29-1; tentative D call: TRBD2 (5 bases). The germline V gene has CDR1 SQVTM and CDR2 ANQGSEA. Trimming removed 7 bases at V and 5 bases at J, with 14 bases between. CDR3 length: 12 amino acids. The CDR3 protein is CSARGRLETQYF. CDR3 coding DNA: TGCAGCGCTCGAGGGCGTCTGGAGACCCAGTACTTC.

This chain uses TRBV21-1 with TRBJ2-4; the D call of TRBD2 is as the table states it, not checked on the DNA. TRBV21-1 is described as a pseudogene. CDR3 size: 19 residues. For the CDR3, the DNA is TGTGCCAGCAGCAAAAAAAAGAGGGCGGGTAGGGTGGTCAAAAACATTCAGTACTTC. Translation: CASSKKKRAGRVVKNIQYF.

The chain uses TRBV5-4 and TRBJ1-6, with D unclear. The CDR3 spans 16 residues. Germline V CDR1 and CDR2: SGHNT, YYREEE (reference sequence). The ends were cut back, 0 bases at V and 5 bases at J, with 12 bases in the middle. The DNA of the CDR3 is TGTGCCAGCAGCTTGGGGTCAGGCTACGATAATTCACCCCTCCACTTT. Translated: CASSLGSGYDNSPLHF.

The chain couples TRBV4-1 to TRBJ2-1; 7 bases match TRBD2. This CDR3 is 18 amino acids long. Germline V CDR1 and CDR2: MGHRA, YSYEKL. The trim removed 4 bases at V and 0 bases at J, leaving 12 bases unmatched. The CDR3 here is CASSPQPWRESSYNEQFF. CDR3 nucleotides: TGCGCCAGCAGCCCACAACCTTGGCGGGAGAGCTCCTACAATGAGCAGTTCTTC.

This chain uses TRBV19 with TRBJ2-5, with a weak D call TRBD2 (5 bases). V was cut by 5 bases and J by 4 bases, with 11 bases left in between. Germline V gene sequence: CDR1 LNHDA, CDR2 SQIVND (reference sequence). This CDR3 has 13 residues. This chain's CDR3 is CASSLGVGETQYF. CDR3 sequence (DNA): TGTGCCAGTAGTCTCGGGGTAGGAGAGACCCAGTACTTC.

V is TRBV27 and J is TRBJ2-5, with TRBD2 as a possible D gene (6 bases). The CDR3 length is 15 residues. Germline assignment: CDR1 MNHEY and CDR2 SMNVEV (reference sequence). Between the trimmed V and J ends, which lost 7 bases and 0 bases, there was a span of 15 bases. The CDR3 nucleotides are TGTGCCAGCACCTCCCGTGGGGGGTACCAAGAGACCCAGTACTTC. The encoded protein is CASTSRGGYQETQYF.

This chain links TRBV19 with TRBJ1-1; D is undetermined. Trimming left V 6 bases short and J 1 base short, with 9 bases between. This CDR3 contains 13 residues. Germline V gene lookup returns CDR1 LNHDA and CDR2 SQIVND (reference sequence). CDR3 DNA sequence: TGTGCCAGTAGCACCAGTTCGAACACTGAAGCTTTCTTT. Translation gives CASSTSSNTEAFF.

The chain has TRBV19 and TRBJ2-1; 8 nucleotides align to TRBD2. CDR1 and CDR2 (germline): LNHDA, SQIVND (reference sequence). The CDR3 runs to 16 residues. The junction had 8 bases not matched to a gene; V was cut back by 6 bases and J by 1 base. Written as DNA, the CDR3 is TGTGCCAGTAGGTTCGTGGCTAGCGGGTCCTACAATGAGCAGTTCTTC. Residues: CASRFVASGSYNEQFF.

This chain links TRBV24-1 with TRBJ2-7; D unclear. This CDR3 spans 13 amino acids. The V gene lost 1 base and the J gene lost 6 bases, with 9 bases spanning the gap. In germline, CDR1 is KGHDR, CDR2 SFDVKD. The chain's CDR3 is CATSDFANSEQYF. The CDR3 DNA sequence: TGTGCCACCAGTGATTTTGCTAATAGCGAGCAGTACTTC.

The CDR3 DNA is TGTGCCAGCAGACCCGGGATAGGGGAGGCCTACCAAGAGACCCAGTACTTC. This translates into CASRPGIGEAYQETQYF. The chain employs TRBV7-3 and TRBJ2-5; weak D call: TRBD2 (6 bases). Germline assignment: CDR1 SGHTA and CDR2 FQGTGA. CDR3 length: 17 amino acids. V shed 6 bases and J shed 0 bases, with 20 bases lying between them.

The rearrangement uses TRBV24-1 and TRBJ2-5, with 13 bases identical to TRBD2. The germline CDR1 and CDR2 sequences are KGHDR and SFDVKD. The V segment lost 1 base and the J segment 4 bases; nucleotides outside the gene matches: 8. The CDR3 is 18 residues long. As DNA, the CDR3 is TGTGCCACCAGTGATTTAAAGGGGACTAGCGGGACCCCAGAGACCCAGTACTTC. Its translation: CATSDLKGTSGTPETQYF.

V usage is TRBV19 and J usage is TRBJ2-7; TRBD1 agrees at 9 bases. The CDR3 contains 15 residues. The V gene's germline CDR1 is LNHDA and CDR2 SQIVND (reference sequence). Trimming removed 3 bases from V and 2 bases from J; junction bases left unmatched: 5. The CDR3 sequence: CASSMYRDRAYEQYF. CDR3 nucleotides: TGTGCCAGTAGTATGTACCGGGACAGGGCCTACGAGCAGTACTTC.

This chain connects TRBV30 to TRBJ2-7; 12 nucleotides match TRBD2. This CDR3 region has 15 residues. Trimming took 3 bases from V and 6 from J; bases not matched to a gene: 9. Germline V gene sequence: CDR1 GTSNPN, CDR2 SVGIG (reference sequence). The CDR3 sequence is CAWRELAGGVSEQYF. The CDR3 bases are TGTGCCTGGAGGGAACTAGCGGGAGGTGTAAGCGAGCAGTACTTC. Based on the CDR3 plus reference TRBV30 and TRBJ2-7, the full variable domain is SQTIHQWPATLVQPVGSPLSLECTVEGTSNPNLYWYRQAAGRGLQLLFYSVGIGQISSEVPQNLSASRPQDRQFILSSKKLLLSDSGFYLCAWRELAGGVSEQYFGPGTRLTVT.

The chain links TRBV28 to TRBJ2-1, with TRBD1 as a possible D gene (5 bases). Trimming removed 5 bases at V and 5 bases at J, with 13 bases between. Germline values: CDR1 MDHEN, CDR2 SYDVKM. The CDR3 is 14 amino acids. CDR3 nucleotides: TGTGCCAGCAGTAGCAGGGAAAGAAACAATGAGCAGTTCTTC. Its translation: CASSSRERNNEQFF. The full variable domain, its missing parts supplied by reference TRBV28 and TRBJ2-1, is DVKVTQSSRYLVKRTGEKVFLECVQDMDHENMFWYRQDPGLGLRLIYFSYDVKMKEKGDIPEGYSVSREKKERFSLILESASTNQTSMYLCASSSRERNNEQFFGPGTRLTVL.